This TCR beta chain was profiled in a study of cytomegalovirus exposure and HLA in healthy donors. In the study overall: The use of the same platform for the 95 to 150 validation repertoires and the 666 first-cohort repertoires was reported by a later analysis.

This table comes from immunoSEQ multiplex PCR, and its TCRdb copy is limited to in-frame clones, with some not included. The data show tens of thousands of clones, with roughly 94% seen just once and roughly 4.4% held by the top ten. Germline loops: CDR1 SGHTA, CDR2 FQGTGA. V lost 5 bases to trimming and J lost 2 bases; unmatched junction nucleotides: 2. The CDR3 covers 13 residues. The chain links TRBV7-3 to TRBJ2-5; 7 bases align to TRBD2. The sequence was collected from a man between 18 and 35 years old in good health and CMV-seropositive. The sample taken for sequencing was PBMCs. This CDR3 is CASSAGRQETQYF. The CDR3 bases are TGTGCCAGCAGCGCCGGGAGGCAAGAGACCCAGTACTTC.